The present entry profiles one TCR beta chain with its context. No antigen is known for it. Base-call qualities are not available, and no considerably larger clone is one nucleotide away. The CDR3 regions of human TCRbeta chains were subjected to immunosequencing. As for how the authors treated the data: TCRs in the repertoires were compared against a reference library of SARS-CoV-2-specific TCRs that had been generated with the MIRA antigen-specificity platform. Breadth was defined as the fraction of unique TCRs that were SARS-CoV-2-associated, and depth was defined as the fraction of total T cells that were SARS-CoV-2-associated. Each spike-specific TCR was assigned to its reactive spike region and to a CD4 or CD8 class using the MIRA data. Log10-transformed breadth and depth values were compared by one-way ANOVA with Sidak's multiple comparisons tests. The immuneACCESS repertoire file appears here via TCRdb, limited to in-frame rearrangements. These files lack a portion of the clones; in checked studies, under half of the deficit traces to unresolved V genes, and the cause of the others is not known. V, J and clone size are taken as reported in that table, and D and trimming were inferred from the DNA itself. The sample profile shows roughly 180,000 clones; 94% of them were found once. The ten largest clones represent roughly 9.2% of the sample.

The data were obtained in a study of T cell responses to AZD1222 COVID-19 vaccine (dated by TCRdb to about 2021). Study-level background: AZD1222 recipients whose second dose came at about 4 weeks and those whose second dose came at about 12 weeks were combined into one group, since spike-specific TCR depth and breadth did not differ between the two schedules. A total of about 240 trial participants underwent TCR sequencing, of whom some 210 received two doses of AZD1222 and about 26 received two doses of the MenACWY control vaccine. Trial participants were enrolled by age into 18-55, 56-69 and 70-plus year subgroups, with around 150, 28 and 57 TCR-sequenced participants respectively. Here is what the overall study found, with its caveats: Only 5 to 7 AZD1222 recipients were SARS-CoV-2 seropositive at baseline, limiting conclusions about previously exposed vaccinees. In the small 56-69-year group, the increase in depth fell short of significance, most likely because of low power. Most participants were white British and females outnumbered males, and the authors suggested that clonal diversity may have been underestimated. No day 14 peak-response samples were available, so repertoires were characterized only after the peak T cell response. A significant rise in spike-specific TCR breadth and depth was observed after two AZD1222 doses relative to day 0 and relative to MenACWY recipients. Reportedly, close to half of the unique spike-specific TCRs recognized epitopes lying outside the regions that are mutated in the B.1.351 and B.1.1.7 variants. The vaccine-associated CD4 TCRs covered the entire spike protein, and the dominant responses fell in regions 160-218 and 743-854.

The meaning of the sample's time point label: baseline before first vaccination. Samples from vaccinated people were obtained from the UK trials COV001 and COV002, which included a single-blind randomized controlled phase 2/3 trial of AZD1222 (ChAdOx1 nCoV-19) in healthy adults. Trial participant PBMC samples were collected at day 0 and day 28 after the second dose for TCRbeta chain sequencing. The germline V gene encodes CDR1 SGHVS and CDR2 FNYEAQ. V is cut back by 5 bases and J by 4 bases, with 11 bases in the junction unmatched. The CDR3 runs 16 amino acids, cysteine and phenylalanine included. Left in the record is the CDR3 DNA by itself, 48 bases read in frame from the first base.

This sequence originates from an adult in good health. Material: peripheral blood, obtained on day 0 of AZD1222 vaccination. Rearrangement joined TRBV7-6 to TRBJ2-7; TRBD2 lines up with 10 middle nucleotides. The CDR3 region has the sequence CASSPPPSGRAYEQYF. The sequenced DNA is TGTGCCAGCAGCCCACCCCCTAGCGGGAGAGCATACGAGCAGTACTTC.